The rows below give T cell receptor beta chains drawn from one sample of a study of T cells in localized non-small cell lung cancer. Assay: immunoSEQ multiplex PCR; the TCRdb copy retains only in-frame clones and omits some. The table has roughly 48,000 clones, around three quarters seen once; the top ten hold about 4.5%. Sequenced here: PBMCs, sampled before any cancer treatment. The receptors originated from a woman between 35 and 75 years old with stage II lung adenocarcinoma. The CDR3 runs from the conserved cysteine through the conserved F or W. D genes are given only for firm matches. Expanded clones are given a class, and other clones once, few, many or no size at all.

D: -; J: TRBJ1-1; size: -; V: TRBV5-1; DNA: TGCGCCAGCAGCTTGTTTGTGAGCAATGAAGCTTTCTTT; CDR3: CASSLFVSNEAFF
D: -; J: TRBJ1-1; size: -; V: TRBV6-5; DNA: TGTGCCAGCAGTTACTCGAGGGCAGATACTGAAGCTTTCTTT; CDR3: CASSYSRADTEAFF
D: -; J: TRBJ2-6; size: -; V: TRBV5-1; DNA: TGCGCCAGCAGCGATATAGCTGGGGCCAACGTCCTGACTTTC; CDR3: CASSDIAGANVLTF
D: -; J: TRBJ1-5; size: -; V: TRBV28; DNA: TGTGCCAGCAGTAGTTTAGGGCCGGGGCATCAGCCCCAGCATTTT; CDR3: CASSSLGPGHQPQHF
D: -; J: TRBJ2-7; size: once; V: TRBV25-1; DNA: TGTGCCAGCAGTGAATCCGGGCAGGGGAGCTACGAGCAGTACTTC; CDR3: CASSESGQGSYEQYF
D: -; J: TRBJ1-3; size: -; V: TRBV7-9; DNA: TGTGCCAGCAGCTTAGGCCTTCAGCACTCTGGAAACACCATATATTTT; CDR3: CASSLGLQHSGNTIYF
D: -; J: TRBJ1-1; size: -; V: TRBV7-3; DNA: TGTGCCAGCAGCTTATCCCTCGACACTGAAGCTTTCTTT; CDR3: CASSLSLDTEAFF
D: -; J: TRBJ1-1; size: once; V: TRBV10-1; DNA: TGCGCCAGCAGTGAGTCGGCAGTAGGAAGGACTGAAGCTTTCTTT; CDR3: CASSESAVGRTEAFF
D: -; J: TRBJ1-2; size: -; V: TRBV28; DNA: TGTGCCAGCAGTTTAGGGGGTTTCGATGGCTACACCTTC; CDR3: CASSLGGFDGYTF
D: TRBD1; J: TRBJ1-4; size: -; V: TRBV30; DNA: TGTGCCTGGGAGCCGGGACAGGGGACGGCGAGGGGGCTTGGAAAACTGTTTTTT; CDR3: CAWEPGQGTARGLGKLFF
D: TRBD2; J: TRBJ2-1; size: -; V: TRBV4-3; DNA: TGCGCCAGCAGCCAGAGGGCGGGGGGTCTAGTTGAGCAGTTCTTC; CDR3: CASSQRAGGLVEQFF
D: -; J: TRBJ2-7; size: few; V: TRBV4-2; DNA: TGTGCCAGCAGCCAAGCCGAGGGGGGCAGCGAGCAGTACTTC; CDR3: CASSQAEGGSEQYF
D: -; J: TRBJ2-3; size: -; V: TRBV12-5; DNA: TGTGCTAGTGGTTTGGACTCCAGCTCTGATACGCAGTATTTT; CDR3: CASGLDSSSDTQYF
D: -; J: TRBJ2-7; size: -; V: TRBV6-5; DNA: TGTGCCACCCAGGGGTCCTACGAGCAGTACTTC; CDR3: CATQGSYEQYF
D: -; J: TRBJ1-3; size: -; V: TRBV28; DNA: TGTGCCAGCATGGATAGTGACTCTGGAAACACCATATATTTT; CDR3: CASMDSDSGNTIYF
D: TRBD1; J: TRBJ1-3; size: -; V: TRBV11-2; DNA: TGTGCCAGCAGCAAGGGACAGGGGAACTCTGGAAACACCATATATTTT; CDR3: CASSKGQGNSGNTIYF
D: -; J: TRBJ1-5; size: few; V: TRBV9; DNA: TGTGCCAGCAGCGTATCAGGCTCCAGGGAGGAGCCCCAGCATTTT; CDR3: CASSVSGSREEPQHF
D: TRBD2; J: TRBJ2-1; size: -; V: TRBV18; DNA: TGTGCCAGCGACCAGCGGGGGGATGAGCAGTTCTTC; CDR3: CASDQRGDEQFF
D: -; J: TRBJ1-5; size: -; V: TRBV2; DNA: TGTGCCGCTAAGAGAGAAGCTGGTCAGCCCCAGCATTTT; CDR3: CAAKREAGQPQHF
D: -; J: TRBJ1-2; size: -; V: TRBV6-5; DNA: TGTGCCAGCAAGCTTTGGGGAGGCTATGGCTACACCTTC; CDR3: CASKLWGGYGYTF
D: TRBD1; J: TRBJ2-1; size: -; V: TRBV6-5; DNA: TGTGCCAGCAGTTTTGGACAGGGGGCGAATGAGCAGTTCTTC; CDR3: CASSFGQGANEQFF
D: -; J: TRBJ1-4; size: -; V: TRBV2; DNA: TGTGCCAGCTCCAGGGACGGTAAACTGTTTTTT; CDR3: CASSRDGKLFF
D: -; J: TRBJ2-7; size: -; V: TRBV11-3; DNA: TGTGCCAGCAGCTTCGGCCCCTACGAGCAGTACTTC; CDR3: CASSFGPYEQYF
D: -; J: TRBJ1-4; size: -; V: TRBV2; DNA: TGTGCCAGCAGCAGTCAGGGTGCCACTAATGAAAAACTGTTTTTT; CDR3: CASSSQGATNEKLFF
D: -; J: TRBJ2-5; size: -; V: TRBV4-1; DNA: TGCGCCAGCAGCCAAGAGGAGGGGCCAGAGACCCAGTACTTC; CDR3: CASSQEEGPETQYF
D: TRBD1; J: TRBJ2-2; size: -; V: TRBV5-4; DNA: TGTGCCCAGGGGGCCGGGGAGCTGTTTTTT; CDR3: CAQGAGELFF
D: TRBD1; J: TRBJ1-1; size: -; V: TRBV27; DNA: TGTGCCAGATCCAATTCCAGGGGGACTGAAGCTTTCTTT; CDR3: CARSNSRGTEAFF
D: -; J: TRBJ2-3; size: -; V: TRBV19; DNA: TGTGCCAGTAGTATCGGGACACTCGCAGATACGCAGTATTTT; CDR3: CASSIGTLADTQYF
D: -; J: TRBJ2-3; size: -; V: TRBV6-5; DNA: TGTGCCAGCACCCGAGGAGGGGTTCTAGATACGCAGTATTTT; CDR3: CASTRGGVLDTQYF
D: -; J: TRBJ1-2; size: -; V: TRBV2; DNA: TGTGCCAGCAGCCCATCCTTTGGCAGGCTCTATGGCTACACCTTC; CDR3: CASSPSFGRLYGYTF
D: -; J: TRBJ2-1; size: once; V: TRBV18; DNA: TGTGCCAGCTCACCAGATTCCTACAATGAGCAGTTCTTC; CDR3: CASSPDSYNEQFF
D: TRBD1; J: TRBJ1-5; size: once; V: TRBV2; DNA: TGTGCCAGCAGTGCATTGGACAGGGTTCAGGATCAGCCCCAGCATTTT; CDR3: CASSALDRVQDQPQHF
D: -; J: TRBJ1-2; size: -; V: TRBV29-1; DNA: TGCAGCGCCCAGATCGAAGACGGAAACTATGGCTACACCTTC; CDR3: CSAQIEDGNYGYTF
D: -; J: TRBJ2-3; size: -; V: TRBV19; DNA: TGTGCCAGTAGTATAGGAGGGAGCAGGATTGCAGATACGCAGTATTTT; CDR3: CASSIGGSRIADTQYF
D: TRBD1; J: TRBJ2-3; size: -; V: TRBV5-3; DNA: TGTGCCAGAAGCTTGGGGACAGGGGAAGGGGATACGCAGTATTTT; CDR3: CARSLGTGEGDTQYF
D: TRBD1; J: TRBJ2-7; size: -; V: TRBV6-5; DNA: TGTGCCAGCAGTTACGCCCTTGACAGGGACGAGCAGTACTTC; CDR3: CASSYALDRDEQYF
D: -; J: TRBJ2-3; size: -; V: TRBV5-4; DNA: TGTGCCAGCAGCCTTGACAGCTCCACAGATACGCAGTATTTT; CDR3: CASSLDSSTDTQYF
D: TRBD1; J: TRBJ2-5; size: -; V: TRBV28; DNA: TGTGCCAGCAGCCTCGGCGGGACAGGGGGCGGTGGGAAGACCCAGTACTTC; CDR3: CASSLGGTGGGGKTQYF
D: TRBD1; J: TRBJ1-4; size: few; V: TRBV14; DNA: TGTGCCAGCAGCCAAGATCGGGCAGGGGGTAATGAAAAACTGTTTTTT; CDR3: CASSQDRAGGNEKLFF
D: -; J: TRBJ1-2; size: -; V: TRBV28; DNA: TGTGCCAGCAGCTTCCGTTATAGATCCAACTATGGCTACACCTTC; CDR3: CASSFRYRSNYGYTF
D: -; J: TRBJ1-3; size: -; V: TRBV30; DNA: TGTGCCTGCCCCAAAAAGGGCCCCAAGAGTGGAAACACCATATATTTT; CDR3: CACPKKGPKSGNTIYF
D: TRBD1; J: TRBJ1-4; size: -; V: TRBV2; DNA: TGTGCCAGCAGTGAAGCTCCGGACAGGGGGGCCCTACCTACTTTTTTT; CDR3: CASSEAPDRGALPTFF
D: TRBD1; J: TRBJ1-6; size: -; V: TRBV28; DNA: TGTGCCAGCAGTTTTCACCAGGGGGCGCGTTCACCCCTCCACTTT; CDR3: CASSFHQGARSPLHF